The rows below give T cell receptor beta chains drawn from one sample of a study of T cell responses to AZD1222 COVID-19 vaccine. The table came from immunoSEQ multiplex PCR; TCRdb's copy has only in-frame clones and leaves some out. Among some 53,000 clones listed, about nine tenths were seen once. Sequencing used peripheral blood, obtained 28 days after the second AZD1222 dose. The receptors stem from an adult who received the AZD1222 COVID-19 vaccine. Each CDR3 is given without its conserved first and last residue. A row's size may be missing; if present it is once, few, many or a size class.

V gene	clone size	CDR3 protein
TRBV5-8	.	ASSLSILAGDTQY
TRBV29-1	.	SVDLGLVGSNEQF
TRBV20-1	.	SASTQETQY
TRBV28	few	ASRTSGLAGELF
TRBV27	.	ASSFIPLAGEGEQF
TRBV6-6	once	ASTREGGKTEAF
TRBV3-1/TRBV3-2	.	ASRRLAGGSSYNEQF
TRBV3-1/TRBV3-2	.	ASSQERVRYGYT
TRBV19	.	ASKARGTYEQY
TRBV10-1	.	ASSELAGGDTQY
TRBV28	.	ASAPWRRTMRNEQF
TRBV5-4	.	ASSLGPMLGGYT
TRBV9	.	ASSARGYLDTDTQY
TRBV25-1	.	ASQDRSNQPQH
TRBV28	.	ASRTSGIHEQY
TRBV27	.	ASSFRGQGAGTGELF
TRBV9	.	ASSVETRLEQF
TRBV5-1	.	ASSHTGTLLALGSPLH
TRBV4-2	.	ASSQGDDGDEQF
TRBV19	.	ASSVSLGETQY
TRBV5-1	.	ASSPFEVAGEDTQY
TRBV24-1	.	ATSTSGANVLT
TRBV2	few	ASSEQGTDTQY
TRBV24-1	.	ATSDPTGVKETQY
TRBV5-1	.	ASSPPGEAYEQY
TRBV2	.	ASSGGQGARETQY
TRBV5-6	.	ASSPGQVRGNTIY
TRBV9	.	ASSVEAGGSYTQY
TRBV28	.	ASSLSGQGAGGYT
TRBV6-1	.	ASRPDREHEQY
TRBV10-2	.	ASSDTGLVGGWEAF
TRBV5-1	.	ASSSDGTNSPLH
TRBV5-1	.	ASSFSNSYNEQF
TRBV10-1	.	ASSSGIQETQY
TRBV2	.	ASSVGTVSYEQY
TRBV2	.	ASADDYNSPLH
TRBV29-1	.	SVVPSGAYEQY
TRBV19	.	ASSIDWTTGELF
TRBV6-4	.	ASSAPAGRTYEQY
TRBV6-5	.	ASRPRADYNEQF
TRBV16	.	ASSQWGNSYEQY
TRBV5-4	.	ASSGTSGVRPNTGELF
TRBV7-2	few	ASSYDGDYGYT
TRBV19	.	ASSPGRAYEQY
TRBV7-8	.	ASSRLGSYTGELF
TRBV7-2	.	ASSLRVAGDEQY
TRBV28	.	ASSPRGEQY
TRBV6-5	.	ATNGPGSYEQY
TRBV2	.	ASRGTGANYGYT
TRBV28	.	ALSYGTLNYGYT
TRBV19	.	ASSIQRGTPKGELF
TRBV15	few	ATSRGGSGGTEAF
TRBV7-2	once	ASSLGGRSHNEQF